The 27 T cell receptor beta chains listed next were all sequenced from one sample in a study of T cell responses to AZD1222 COVID-19 vaccine. Using immunoSEQ multiplex PCR, the repertoire was profiled, and TCRdb retains in-frame clones only, with some absent. The sample holds 200,000 to 250,000 clones, around 94% seen once. The material sequenced was peripheral blood, taken 28 days after the second dose of the MenACWY control vaccine. The receptor set was obtained from an adult who received the MenACWY meningococcal vaccine as a control.

J is TRBJ2-1 and V is TRBV2; 7 nucleotides match TRBD2. CDR1 and CDR2 from the germline V gene are SNHLY and FYNNEI. J was trimmed by 15 bases and V by 1 base; bases with no gene match: 9. The CDR3 sequence is 13 residues long. CDR3 in amino acids: CASSEVLGGLRFF. The DNA for the CDR3 is TGTGCCAGCAGTGAAGTTCTGGGGGGACTAAGGTTCTTC. The full variable domain, its missing parts supplied by reference TRBV2 and TRBJ2-1, is EPEVTQTPSHQVTQMGQEVILRCVPISNHLYFYWYRQILGQKVEFLVSFYNNEISEKSEIFDDQFSVERPDGSNFTLKIRSTKLEDSAMYFCASSEVLGGLRFFGPGTRLTVL.

The chain links TRBV2 to TRBJ1-5; D not resolved. The CDR3 length is 12 residues. Germline lookup yields CDR1 SNHLY and CDR2 FYNNEI. Trimming stripped 5 bases from V and 11 bases from J, with 13 bases between. The CDR3 nucleotides read TGTGCCAGCAGTTCACCCAAGCAGGCCCAGCATTTT. Its protein product is CASSSPKQAQHF.

This chain connects TRBV9 to TRBJ1-1; 7 bases are a match to TRBD1. This CDR3 has 13 residues. V was clipped by 4 bases and J by 6 bases; unmatched bases: 6. Germline loops: CDR1 SGDLS, CDR2 YYNGEE. CDR3 sequence reads: CASSPRQGSEAFF. The CDR3 DNA is TGTGCCAGCAGCCCCCGACAGGGCTCTGAAGCTTTCTTT.

The V gene is TRBV27, the J gene TRBJ2-1; D gene uncertain. The CDR3 is 12 residues long. CDR1 and CDR2 (germline): MNHEY, SMNVEV (reference sequence). Between the trimmed V and J ends, which lost 6 bases and 8 bases, there was a span of 11 bases. CDR3 loop: CASRKRTDEQFF. For the CDR3, the DNA is TGTGCCAGCAGAAAGAGGACCGATGAGCAGTTCTTC.

V gene TRBV5-4 combines with J gene TRBJ2-5, with TRBD2 matching over 12 bases. Per the germline V gene, CDR1 is SGHNT and CDR2 is YYREEE (reference sequence). This CDR3 is built from 16 residues. The ends lost 5 bases at V and 5 bases at J; junction bases unmatched: 10. As DNA, the CDR3 is TGTGCCAGCAGTCTCTCTCTAGCGGGGGGGCGGGAGACCCAGTACTTC. Protein: CASSLSLAGGRETQYF.

This chain connects TRBV5-5 to TRBJ1-5; D gene ambiguous. The CDR3 covers 14 residues. Germline V lookup: CDR1 SGHKS, CDR2 YYEKEE (reference sequence). V lost 4 bases and J 1 base, leaving 9 bases between the germline ends. This CDR3 is CASSPPGSNQPQHF. The CDR3 DNA reads TGTGCCAGCAGCCCGCCGGGGAGCAATCAGCCCCAGCATTTT.

The table lists this clone with a count of one. The chain has TRBV4-1 and TRBJ1-4; D gene unclear. Looked up from germline, CDR1 is MGHRA and CDR2 is YSYEKL. Trimming shortened V by 5 bases and J by 2 bases, and 12 bases separated the two germline ends. CDR3 length: 15 residues. The CDR3 DNA is TGCGCCAGCAGCGGACGTTCTACGACTAATGAAAAACTGTTTTTT. This translates into CASSGRSTTNEKLFF.

The chain joins TRBV2 to TRBJ1-1; D is unresolved. Trimming left V 3 bases short and J 4 bases short, with 12 bases between. In germline, CDR1 is SNHLY, CDR2 FYNNEI. CDR3 length: 14 residues. CDR3 sequence (DNA): TGTGCCAGCAGTGATGGAGGGTTGAGCACTGAAGCTTTCTTT. It codes for CASSDGGLSTEAFF.

The chain has TRBV7-9 and TRBJ2-7, with D uncertain. The ends were cut back, 0 bases at V and 5 bases at J, with 5 bases in the middle. The CDR3 is 12 amino acids. Looked up from germline, CDR1 is SEHNR and CDR2 is FQNEAQ (reference sequence). The CDR3 reads CASSLARDEQYF. The CDR3 coding sequence is TGTGCCAGCAGCTTAGCCAGAGACGAGCAGTACTTC.

The chain has TRBV21-1 and TRBJ1-5. TRBV21-1 is labeled a pseudogene. The CDR3 has 15 residues. CDR3 nucleotide sequence: TGTGCCAGCAGCATATGGGGGTATAGCAATCAGCCCCAGCATTTT. Its translation: CASSIWGYSNQPQHF.

The chain uses TRBV5-1 and TRBJ2-7; 9 nucleotides align to TRBD2. CDR3 size: 13 residues. V dropped 7 bases and J dropped 2; count of bases not matched to a gene: 4. Germline CDR1 and CDR2: SGHRS and YFSETQ. Here the CDR3 reads CASAPSGTYEQYF. The CDR3 nucleotides are TGCGCCAGCGCGCCTAGCGGGACCTACGAGCAGTACTTC.

The rearrangement uses TRBV19 and TRBJ2-2, with a weak D call TRBD1 (6 bases). This CDR3 comprises 14 residues. Germline CDR1 is LNHDA and CDR2 is SQIVND (reference sequence). Trimming stripped 7 bases from V and 5 bases from J, with 14 bases between. CDR3 protein: CASMPHRETGELFF. In DNA form, the CDR3 reads TGTGCCAGTATGCCCCACAGGGAGACCGGGGAGCTGTTTTTT.

V usage is TRBV3-1 (or the pseudogene TRBV3-2) and J usage is TRBJ2-1; D is undetermined. V was cut by 4 bases and J by 5 bases, with 9 bases left in between. Germline V gene lookup returns CDR1 LGHDT and CDR2 YNNKEL (reference sequence). The CDR3 is 13 residues long. The CDR3 nucleotides are TGTGCCAGCAGCCCCTCCTATGACAATGAGCAGTTCTTC. This gives the protein CASSPSYDNEQFF.

This clone showed up just once. The chain is built from TRBV5-1 and TRBJ2-3, with D perhaps matching TRBD2 (6 bases). This CDR3 contains 15 residues. The V gene lost 4 bases and the J gene lost 0 bases, with 12 bases spanning the gap. Germline CDR1 and CDR2: SGHRS and YFSETQ. The DNA for the CDR3 is TGCGCCAGCAGCCCCGGGGGACGGAGCACAGATACGCAGTATTTT. It codes for CASSPGGRSTDTQYF.

The rearrangement joins TRBV28 to TRBJ2-3, with no clear D. There are 11 residues in the CDR3. V was clipped by 8 bases and J by 2 bases, with 5 bases between them. Germline CDR1 and CDR2: MDHEN and SYDVKM. CDR3 sequence: CASGVTDTQYF. In nucleotides, the CDR3 is TGTGCCAGCGGGGTCACAGATACGCAGTATTTT.

The chain couples TRBV7-9 to TRBJ2-7; 7 bases agree with TRBD1. The junction had 1 base not matched to a gene; V was cut back by 5 bases and J by 0 bases. Germline V gives CDR1 SEHNR, CDR2 FQNEAQ (reference sequence). The CDR3 is 13 amino acids. The DNA for the CDR3 is TGTGCCAGCAGCCGACAGGGCTCCTACGAGCAGTACTTC. Residues: CASSRQGSYEQYF.

The rearrangement links TRBV30 to TRBJ1-6; a possible D gene is TRBD1 (5 bases). Trimming removed 4 bases from V and 2 bases from J, with 12 bases in between. The CDR3 runs to 15 residues. Germline CDR1 GTSNPN, CDR2 SVGIG (reference sequence). The CDR3 DNA reads as TGTGCCTGGACCGGGGCCAGCGCCTATAATTCACCCCTCCACTTT. This translates into CAWTGASAYNSPLHF.

J is TRBJ1-2 and V is TRBV18; D is perhaps TRBD1 (6 bases). Germline CDR1 KGHSH, CDR2 LQKENI. This CDR3 contains 15 residues. Trimming took 2 bases from V and 2 from J, leaving 12 bases between them. Written as DNA, the CDR3 is TGTGCCAGCTCACCAGGCTCAGGGGTCAACTATGGCTACACCTTC. Translation gives CASSPGSGVNYGYTF.

The chain employs TRBV7-9 and TRBJ2-5, with 10 nucleotides matching TRBD1. The CDR3 loop spans 13 amino acids. CDR1 SEHNR and CDR2 FQNEAQ come from the germline V gene (reference sequence). After removal of 6 bases from V and 4 bases from J, the junction contained 2 bases not matched to a gene. For the CDR3, the DNA is TGTGCCAGCAGGCGGACAGGGGGAGAGACCCAGTACTTC. Translated: CASRRTGGETQYF.

The rearrangement joins TRBV28 to TRBJ1-1; D not certain. Trimming took off 2 bases at V and 1 base at J, with 8 bases between the two ends. The V gene's germline CDR1 is MDHEN and CDR2 SYDVKM. The CDR3 is 14 amino acids. This CDR3 reads CASSLRAENTEAFF. In DNA form, the CDR3 reads TGTGCCAGCAGTTTAAGGGCGGAGAACACTGAAGCTTTCTTT.

The rearrangement links TRBV6-2 or TRBV6-3 to TRBJ2-7, with 8 bases aligning to TRBD1. V lost 5 bases and J lost 5; bases outside the gene matches: 11. The CDR3 is 15 residues long. Germline loops: CDR1 MNHEY, CDR2 SVGEGT. CDR3 DNA sequence: TGTGCCAGCAGTGAGACAAGGACAGGGTCCAACGAGCAGTACTTC. Its translation is CASSETRTGSNEQYF.

V is TRBV19 and J is TRBJ2-1, with 12 bases that match TRBD1. Germline V gene lookup returns CDR1 LNHDA and CDR2 SQIVND (reference sequence). The CDR3 is 16 residues long. V lost 5 bases, J lost 6 bases, and 8 bases stayed unmatched. CDR3 nucleotide sequence: TGTGCCAGTAGTTCCTCTGGGGACAGGGGGCTCAATGAGCAGTTCTTC. Its translation is CASSSSGDRGLNEQFF.

V is TRBV2 and J is TRBJ1-3; D may be TRBD1 (5 bases). Germline CDR1 is SNHLY and CDR2 is FYNNEI. The CDR3 totals 13 residues. Trimming took 8 bases from V and 8 from J, leaving 16 bases between them. CDR3 sequence: CASRGRWGDTIYF. CDR3 nucleotides: TGTGCCAGCCGTGGACGGTGGGGGGACACCATATATTTT. Full variable domain (outside the CDR3, taken from reference TRBV2 and TRBJ1-3): EPEVTQTPSHQVTQMGQEVILRCVPISNHLYFYWYRQILGQKVEFLVSFYNNEISEKSEIFDDQFSVERPDGSNFTLKIRSTKLEDSAMYFCASRGRWGDTIYFGEGSWLTVV.

The genes are TRBV12-3 or TRBV12-4 and TRBJ1-5, with no clear D. The V end lost 3 bases, the J end lost 3 bases, and 6 bases lay between the germline ends. This CDR3 has 13 amino acids. The CDR3 reads CASSLSANQPQHF. In DNA, the CDR3 is TGTGCCAGCAGTTTGTCGGCCAATCAGCCCCAGCATTTT.

This sequence joins TRBV24-1 and TRBJ2-7, with a tentative D call TRBD1 (6 bases). Trimming removed 6 bases from V and 0 bases from J, with 11 bases in between. The germline CDR1 and CDR2 sequences are KGHDR and SFDVKD. The CDR3 covers 14 residues. This CDR3 reads CATSRTDSSYEQYF. The CDR3 DNA sequence: TGTGCCACCAGTAGGACAGATAGCTCCTACGAGCAGTACTTC.

The chain recombines TRBV10-3 with TRBJ2-3; 10 bases line up with TRBD2. Germline loops: CDR1 ENHRY, CDR2 SYGVKD. This CDR3 comprises 16 residues. The V gene end was trimmed by 5 bases and the J gene end by 9 bases; junction bases not matched to a gene: 14. This chain's CDR3 is CAISRTSGAPSGTQYF. CDR3 nucleotide sequence: TGTGCCATCAGTAGGACTAGCGGAGCCCCCTCGGGGACGCAGTATTTT.

The J gene is TRBJ2-1, the V gene TRBV7-9; 7 nucleotides line up with TRBD2. The germline gives CDR1 SEHNR, CDR2 FQNEAQ (reference sequence). This CDR3 has 15 residues. J lost 4 bases, V lost 3 bases, and 6 bases had no gene match. The CDR3 coding sequence is TGTGCCAGCAGCTTCGGGACTACTTCTTACAATGAGCAGTTCTTC. Translation: CASSFGTTSYNEQFF.